What follows are 24 T cell receptor beta chains derived from one specimen sequenced in a study of shared clonotypes between healthy human individuals. Data came from immunoSEQ multiplex PCR; TCRdb stores just in-frame clones and leaves some out. The table has approximately 2,000,000 clones, 85% to 95% seen once. Material: naive CD4+ T cells from PBMCs. Subset described: CD45RA+ positively selected. Receptor source: a man younger than 35 in good health. Some clones in this sample may be carry-over from other donors' samples.

This chain links TRBV15 with TRBJ2-1; TRBD1 might be the D (6 bases). The CDR3 extends over 13 amino acids. Looked up from germline, CDR1 is LNHNV and CDR2 is YYDKDF (reference sequence). V lost 5 bases to trimming and J lost 13 bases, with 18 bases between them. The CDR3 reads CATSAGTGMKQFF. As DNA, the CDR3 is TGTGCCACCAGCGCCGGAACAGGGATGAAACAGTTCTTC.

This chain connects TRBV21-1 to TRBJ1-1. TRBV21-1 is tagged as a pseudogene. This CDR3 has 11 amino acids. The CDR3 loop reads CARTCGAEAFF. For the CDR3, the DNA is TGTGCCAGGACCTGCGGAGCTGAAGCTTTCTTT.

The chain is built from TRBV29-1 and TRBJ1-1; a weak D match, TRBD1 (5 bases). CDR1 and CDR2 (germline): SQVTM, ANQGSEA. The V end lost 4 bases, the J end lost 0 bases, and 18 bases lay between the germline ends. The CDR3 runs 16 residues. The CDR3 DNA reads as TGCAGCGTTGGAAGGCAGGTTGGGGCCATGAACACTGAAGCTTTCTTT. It yields the protein CSVGRQVGAMNTEAFF.

This clone appeared once. The chain has TRBV5-1 and TRBJ1-2; possibly TRBD1 for D (6 bases). V lost 0 bases and J 4 bases, leaving 13 bases between the germline ends. This CDR3 is 15 amino acids long. The V gene's germline CDR1 is SGHRS and CDR2 YFSETQ. The CDR3 region is CASSLVAGVGYGYTF. DNA for the CDR3: TGCGCCAGCAGCTTGGTAGCAGGGGTGGGCTATGGCTACACCTTC.

The rearrangement uses TRBV19 and TRBJ2-7; D is undetermined. V was clipped by 6 bases and J by 3 bases, with 18 bases between them. Germline CDR1 is LNHDA and CDR2 is SQIVND (reference sequence). The CDR3 has 15 residues. The CDR3 nucleotides read TGTGCCAGTAGCAACCCCCGGACGGGCTACTACGAGCAGTACTTC. Protein product: CASSNPRTGYYEQYF.

This rearrangement joins TRBV30 to TRBJ1-3, with a possible D match to TRBD1 (6 bases). CDR3 length: 13 residues. Between the trimmed V and J ends, which lost 5 bases and 1 base, there was a span of 9 bases. Germline V gene lookup returns CDR1 GTSNPN and CDR2 SVGIG (reference sequence). As DNA, the CDR3 is TGTGCCTGGGGGACACTATCTGGAAACACCATATATTTT. Protein sequence: CAWGTLSGNTIYF. The variable domain in full, completed from reference TRBV30 and TRBJ1-3, reads SQTIHQWPATLVQPVGSPLSLECTVEGTSNPNLYWYRQAAGRGLQLLFYSVGIGQISSEVPQNLSASRPQDRQFILSSKKLLLSDSGFYLCAWGTLSGNTIYFGEGSWLTVV.

The chain has TRBV4-2 and TRBJ2-1; 13 nucleotides match TRBD2. The CDR3 is 17 amino acids. In germline, CDR1 is LGHNA, CDR2 YNFKEQ. V shed 5 bases and J 6 bases; nucleotides not matched to a gene: 10. The CDR3 protein is CASSFRGLAGVGNEQFF. The CDR3 nucleotides read TGTGCCAGCAGCTTCCGAGGACTAGCGGGAGTCGGCAATGAGCAGTTCTTC.

This chain joins TRBV7-7 and TRBJ1-2; unclear D gene. This CDR3 spans 15 amino acids. Germline CDR1 reads SSHAT; CDR2 reads FNYEAQ (reference sequence). V lost 5 bases to trimming and J lost 0 bases, with 13 bases between them. The CDR3 DNA sequence: TGTGCCAGCAGCCCCCTGGCAGGTCCTAACTATGGCTACACCTTC. As protein: CASSPLAGPNYGYTF. Using reference TRBV7-7 and TRBJ1-2 for the parts outside the CDR3, the full variable domain is GAGVSQSPRYKVTKRGQDVTLRCDPISSHATLYWYQQALGQGPEFLTYFNYEAQPDKSGLPSDRFSAERPEGSISTLTIQRTEQRDSAMYRCASSPLAGPNYGYTFGSGTRLTVV.

The V gene is TRBV2, the J gene TRBJ2-2; D is perhaps TRBD1 or TRBD2 (6 bases each). V was clipped by 5 bases and J by 0 bases, with 10 bases between them. In germline, CDR1 is SNHLY, CDR2 FYNNEI. This CDR3 is 15 amino acids long. CDR3 protein: CASSRGTSNTGELFF. As DNA, the CDR3 is TGTGCCAGCAGTCGGGGGACATCGAACACCGGGGAGCTGTTTTTT.

The CDR3 DNA sequence: TGTGCCAGCAGCCAGTTATTCGCTAGCGGGACCGAGCAGTACTTC. As protein: CASSQLFASGTEQYF. J is TRBJ2-7 and V is TRBV5-4; 9 nucleotides match TRBD2. The CDR3 totals 15 residues. Germline loops: CDR1 SGHNT, CDR2 YYREEE (reference sequence). The J segment lost 6 bases and the V segment lost 4 bases, leaving 11 bases of the junction unmatched.

V usage is TRBV2 and J usage is TRBJ1-1; D is undetermined. The CDR3 sequence is 12 residues long. Looked up from germline, CDR1 is SNHLY and CDR2 is FYNNEI. Trimming took off 8 bases at V and 0 bases at J, with 7 bases between the two ends. The CDR3 protein is CASADLNTEAFF. The CDR3 nucleotides read TGTGCCAGCGCTGACTTGAACACTGAAGCTTTCTTT.

This chain connects TRBV28 to TRBJ1-1; 7 positions match TRBD1. Germline V gene lookup returns CDR1 MDHEN and CDR2 SYDVKM. V shed 2 bases and J 10 bases; nucleotides not matched to a gene: 10. The CDR3 totals 14 residues. The CDR3 is CASSLGGTARGAFF. CDR3 coding DNA: TGTGCCAGCAGTTTAGGTGGGACAGCACGAGGAGCTTTCTTT.

The rearrangement links TRBV28 to TRBJ1-1; D perhaps matches TRBD1 (6 bases). V was shortened by 5 bases and J by 1 base, with 17 bases between the two germline ends. There are 16 residues in the CDR3. Per germline, CDR1 MDHEN and CDR2 SYDVKM. CDR3 sequence reads: CASSDPGAPTNTEAFF. The CDR3 nucleotides read TGTGCCAGCAGTGATCCGGGGGCACCTACGAACACTGAAGCTTTCTTT.

This chain joins TRBV28 and TRBJ1-4; D possibly corresponds to TRBD1 (5 bases). This CDR3 region has 15 residues. V lost 5 bases and J 8 bases, leaving 18 bases between the germline ends. The germline gives CDR1 MDHEN, CDR2 SYDVKM. CDR3 amino acids: CASSPSGTTAEKLFF. Written as DNA, the CDR3 is TGTGCCAGCAGTCCCTCCGGGACCACAGCCGAAAAACTGTTTTTT.

This clone was found a few times. The chain has TRBV7-3 and TRBJ2-5; 7 bases line up with TRBD2. The V gene's germline CDR1 is SGHTA and CDR2 FQGTGA. CDR3 size: 13 residues. The junction had 2 bases not matched to a gene; V was cut back by 5 bases and J by 2 bases. The CDR3 here is CASSAGAQETQYF. CDR3 nucleotide sequence: TGTGCCAGCAGCGCGGGAGCACAAGAGACCCAGTACTTC.

This chain connects TRBV6-6 to TRBJ2-2; a possible D gene is TRBD1 (5 bases). Germline assignment: CDR1 MNHNY and CDR2 SVGAGI (reference sequence). V lost 4 bases and J lost 2, with 8 bases in between. The CDR3 totals 14 residues. DNA for the CDR3: TGTGCCAGCAGTTGGGGCAGTAACACCGGGGAGCTGTTTTTT. Protein product: CASSWGSNTGELFF.

A word on this clone: The same CDR3 also results from other DNA sequences found in this sample. The chain couples TRBV29-1 to TRBJ1-1, with a tentative D call TRBD1 (5 bases). Trimming took 1 base from V and 0 from J, leaving 9 bases between them. CDR1 is SQVTM, CDR2 ANQGSEA, per germline. The CDR3 runs to 14 residues. The CDR3 nucleotides read TGCAGCGTTGAAGGGCTCAGGGTGAACACTGAAGCTTTCTTT. Translated, it gives CSVEGLRVNTEAFF.

Points on this clone: This specimen includes other DNA sequences encoding the same CDR3. The chain has TRBV5-1 and TRBJ1-4, with 8 positions matching TRBD1. With V trimmed by 2 bases and J by 4 bases, 1 base remained unmatched. The CDR3 is 14 amino acids. Germline CDR1 and CDR2: SGHRS and YFSETQ. In DNA form, the CDR3 reads TGCGCCAGCAGCTTTGGACAGGGTAATGAAAAACTGTTTTTT. Protein: CASSFGQGNEKLFF.

The CDR3 sequence is CSVEGRFYETQYF. The DNA of the CDR3 is TGCAGCGTTGAGGGACGGTTCTACGAGACCCAGTACTTC. The chain combines TRBV29-1 with TRBJ2-5; either TRBD1 or TRBD2 may fit D (5 bases each). The ends were cut back, 3 bases at V and 5 bases at J, with 13 bases in the middle. This CDR3 comprises 13 residues. Germline CDR1 is SQVTM and CDR2 is ANQGSEA.

The J gene is TRBJ2-7, the V gene TRBV29-1, with a tentative D call TRBD2 (5 bases). Per the germline V gene, CDR1 is SQVTM and CDR2 is ANQGSEA. V was shortened by 4 bases and J by 2 bases, with 24 bases between the two germline ends. This CDR3 comprises 17 residues. The CDR3 loop reads CSVAGGGLVRKAYEQYF. The CDR3 DNA reads TGCAGCGTTGCAGGTGGAGGTTTGGTGAGAAAGGCCTACGAGCAGTACTTC.

CDR3 coding DNA: TGTGCCAGCAGCTCTCGCCCTAGCGGCTCGGGGGAGCTGTTTTTT. Translation: CASSSRPSGSGELFF. The chain couples TRBV7-2 to TRBJ2-2; 7 bases align to TRBD2. Germline V gene sequence: CDR1 SGHTA, CDR2 FQGNSA. The CDR3 has 15 amino acids. Losses at the gene ends were 4 bases for V and 8 bases for J; bases not matched to a gene: 10.

The chain links TRBV6-1 to TRBJ2-2, with 8 bases matching TRBD1. There are 15 residues in the CDR3. The germline gives CDR1 MNHNS, CDR2 SASEGT. The trim removed 4 bases at V and 1 base at J, leaving 2 bases unmatched. CDR3: CASSGGTGNTGELFF. The DNA for the CDR3 is TGTGCCAGCAGTGGGGGGACAGGGAACACCGGGGAGCTGTTTTTT.

The chain employs TRBV18 and TRBJ1-4, with D possibly TRBD1 on 6 matching bases. The CDR3 totals 13 residues. Germline lookup yields CDR1 KGHSH and CDR2 LQKENI. Trimming cost V 4 bases and J 6 bases, with 9 bases left between them. The CDR3 DNA is TGTGCCAGCTCACGGGGGCTCGATGAAAAACTGTTTTTT. Its translation is CASSRGLDEKLFF.

The J gene is TRBJ1-4, the V gene TRBV14; D is unresolved. This CDR3 contains 14 residues. Trimming pared 3 bases from V and 5 bases from J, leaving 10 bases between. Germline CDR1 is SGHDN and CDR2 is FVKESK. The DNA of the CDR3 is TGTGCCAGCAGCCACCCGGGATCCAATGAAAAACTGTTTTTT. It codes for CASSHPGSNEKLFF.